This T cell receptor beta chain was sequenced during a study of blood T cells in healthy people across ages. Samples had at least 6.5 million PBMCs isolated from them. Then a second PCR, running roughly 7 to 11 cycles, was carried out with a sample-barcoded 5' primer and a J-beta primer mix. All cDNA molecules were each tagged by a template-switch adaptor with 12 random nucleotides. Each single sample gave us at least 3 million CDR3-containing paired-end reads. TCRdb ran MiXCR on the 5' RACE reads and lists one entry per CDR3 protein. The profile shows more than 700,000 distinct CDR3 sequences, about half of them singletons. The specimen sequenced was blood. The TCR originated in a man at least 80 years old in good health.

CDR3 nucleotide sequence: TGCAGTGCCCCGGACCGGCCAGATACGCAGTATTTT. The encoded protein is CSAPDRPDTQYF. This rearrangement joins TRBV20-1 to TRBJ2-3; D gene uncertain. CDR1 is DFQATT and CDR2 is SNEGSKA in the germline V gene (reference sequence). V lost 6 bases, J lost 4 bases, and 11 bases lay in between. This CDR3 contains 12 residues.